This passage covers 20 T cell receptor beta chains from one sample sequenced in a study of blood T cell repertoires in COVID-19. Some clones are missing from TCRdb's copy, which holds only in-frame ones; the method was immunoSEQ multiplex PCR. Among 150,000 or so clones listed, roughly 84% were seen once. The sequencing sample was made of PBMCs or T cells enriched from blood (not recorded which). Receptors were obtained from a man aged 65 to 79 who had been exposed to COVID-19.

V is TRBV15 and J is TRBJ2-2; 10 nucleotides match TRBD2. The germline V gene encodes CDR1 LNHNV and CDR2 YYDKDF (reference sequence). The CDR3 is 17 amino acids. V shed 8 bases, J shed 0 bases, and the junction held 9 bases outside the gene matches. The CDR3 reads CATEGLAGAANTGELFF. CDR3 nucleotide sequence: TGTGCCACCGAAGGGCTAGCGGGGGCCGCGAACACCGGGGAGCTGTTTTTT.

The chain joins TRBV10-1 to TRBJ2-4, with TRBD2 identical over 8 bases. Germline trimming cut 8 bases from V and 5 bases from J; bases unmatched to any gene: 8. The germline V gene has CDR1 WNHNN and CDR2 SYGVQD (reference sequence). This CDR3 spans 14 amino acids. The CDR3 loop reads CASQPAGEQNIQYF. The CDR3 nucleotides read TGCGCCAGCCAGCCAGCGGGGGAGCAAAACATTCAGTACTTC.

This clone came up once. CDR3 amino acids: CASSPPYSPYTF. For the CDR3, the DNA is TGTGCCAGCAGCCCCCCGTATTCTCCCTACACCTTC. The chain employs TRBV11-2 and TRBJ1-2; D gene unclear. V lost 5 bases to trimming and J lost 10 bases, with 14 bases between them. The CDR3 length is 12 residues. CDR1 SGHAT and CDR2 FQNNGV come from the germline V gene.

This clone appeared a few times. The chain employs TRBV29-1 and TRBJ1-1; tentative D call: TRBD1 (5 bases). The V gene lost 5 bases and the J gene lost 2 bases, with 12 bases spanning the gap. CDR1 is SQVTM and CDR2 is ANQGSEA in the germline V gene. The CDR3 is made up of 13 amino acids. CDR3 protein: CSVQGRGNTEAFF. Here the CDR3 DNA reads TGCAGCGTTCAGGGTAGGGGCAACACTGAAGCTTTCTTT.

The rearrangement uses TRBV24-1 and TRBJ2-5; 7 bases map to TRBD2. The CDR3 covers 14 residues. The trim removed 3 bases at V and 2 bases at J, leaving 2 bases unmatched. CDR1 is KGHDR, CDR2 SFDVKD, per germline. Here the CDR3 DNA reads TGTGCCACCAGTGATCGGGGGGATCAAGAGACCCAGTACTTC. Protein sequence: CATSDRGDQETQYF.

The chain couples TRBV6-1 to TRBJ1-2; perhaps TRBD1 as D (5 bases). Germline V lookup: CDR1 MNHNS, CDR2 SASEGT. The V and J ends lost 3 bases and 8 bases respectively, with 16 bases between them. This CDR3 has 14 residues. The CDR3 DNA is TGTGCCAGCAGTGATGGGGTTACCCAGGGAGGCTACACCTTC. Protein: CASSDGVTQGGYTF.

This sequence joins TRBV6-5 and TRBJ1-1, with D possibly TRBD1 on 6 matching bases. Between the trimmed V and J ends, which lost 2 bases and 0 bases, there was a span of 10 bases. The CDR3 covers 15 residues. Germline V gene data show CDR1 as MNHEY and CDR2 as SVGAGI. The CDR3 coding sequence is TGTGCCAGCAGTTACGGCACAGGGATGAACACTGAAGCTTTCTTT. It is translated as CASSYGTGMNTEAFF.

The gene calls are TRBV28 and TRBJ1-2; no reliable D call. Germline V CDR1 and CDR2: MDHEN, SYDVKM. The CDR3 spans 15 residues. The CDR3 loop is CATKAPRHLLYGYTF. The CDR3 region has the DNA TGTGCTACCAAAGCCCCGAGACACCTCCTCTATGGCTACACCTTC.

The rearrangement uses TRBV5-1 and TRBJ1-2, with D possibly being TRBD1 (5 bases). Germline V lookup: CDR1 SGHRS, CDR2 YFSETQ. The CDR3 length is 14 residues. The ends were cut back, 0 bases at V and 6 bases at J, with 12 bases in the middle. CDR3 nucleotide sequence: TGCGCCAGCAGCTTGGAAGGCAGGGTAGATGGCTACACCTTC. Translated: CASSLEGRVDGYTF. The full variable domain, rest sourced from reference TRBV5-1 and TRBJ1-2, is KAGVTQTPRYLIKTRGQQVTLSCSPISGHRSVSWYQQTPGQGLQFLFEYFSETQRNKGNFPGRFSGRQFSNSRSEMNVSTLELGDSALYLCASSLEGRVDGYTFGSGTRLTVV.

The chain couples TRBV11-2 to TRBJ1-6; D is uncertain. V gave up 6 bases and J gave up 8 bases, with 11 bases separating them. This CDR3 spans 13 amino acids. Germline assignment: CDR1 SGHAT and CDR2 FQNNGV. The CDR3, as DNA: TGTGCCAGCAGAAGAGTTGAGCATTCACCCCTCCACTTT. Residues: CASRRVEHSPLHF.

This chain's CDR3 is CASSLTAGTYNEQFF. In DNA form, the CDR3 reads TGTGCCAGCAGCTTAACAGCGGGTACCTACAATGAGCAGTTCTTC. The chain combines TRBV7-3 with TRBJ2-1, with a possible D match to TRBD2 (6 bases). Per the germline V gene, CDR1 is SGHTA and CDR2 is FQGTGA. Trimming removed 0 bases from V and 2 bases from J, with 8 bases in between. The CDR3 contains 15 residues.

The CDR3 loop is CASRRAEGSPYEQYF. CDR3 sequence (DNA): TGTGCCAGCAGGCGGGCCGAGGGTAGTCCCTACGAGCAGTACTTC. This chain links TRBV27 with TRBJ2-7, with a weak D call TRBD2 (5 bases). V dropped 6 bases and J dropped 2 bases, with 17 bases sitting between them. The CDR3 is made up of 15 amino acids. Germline V gene lookup returns CDR1 MNHEY and CDR2 SMNVEV (reference sequence).

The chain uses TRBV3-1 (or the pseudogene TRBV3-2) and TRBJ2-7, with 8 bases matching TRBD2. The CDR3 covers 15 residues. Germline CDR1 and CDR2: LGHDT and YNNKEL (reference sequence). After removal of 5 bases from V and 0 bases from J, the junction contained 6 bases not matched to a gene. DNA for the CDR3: TGTGCCAGCAGCGATAGCGGGACCCGCTCCTACGAGCAGTACTTC. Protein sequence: CASSDSGTRSYEQYF.

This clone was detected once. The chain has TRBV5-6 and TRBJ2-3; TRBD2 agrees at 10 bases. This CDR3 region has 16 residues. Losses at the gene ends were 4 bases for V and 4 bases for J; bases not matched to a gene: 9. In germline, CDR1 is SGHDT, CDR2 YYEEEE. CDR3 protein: CASSGINSGGSDTQYF. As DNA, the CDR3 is TGTGCCAGCAGCGGGATTAATAGCGGGGGGTCAGATACGCAGTATTTT.

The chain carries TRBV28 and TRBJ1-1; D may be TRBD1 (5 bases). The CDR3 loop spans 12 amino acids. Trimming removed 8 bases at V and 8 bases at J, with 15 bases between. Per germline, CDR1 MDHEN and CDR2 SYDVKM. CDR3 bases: TGTGCCAGCCGTACAGGTTTAAGGGAAGCTTTCTTT. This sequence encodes CASRTGLREAFF. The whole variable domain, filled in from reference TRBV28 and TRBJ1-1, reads DVKVTQSSRYLVKRTGEKVFLECVQDMDHENMFWYRQDPGLGLRLIYFSYDVKMKEKGDIPEGYSVSREKKERFSLILESASTNQTSMYLCASRTGLREAFFGQGTRLTVV.

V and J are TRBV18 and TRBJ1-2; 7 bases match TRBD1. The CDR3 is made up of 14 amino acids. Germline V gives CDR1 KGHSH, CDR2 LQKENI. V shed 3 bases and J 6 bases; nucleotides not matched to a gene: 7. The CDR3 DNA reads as TGTGCCAGCTCACCCAGGGGGTTATCAGATGGCTACACCTTC. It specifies CASSPRGLSDGYTF.

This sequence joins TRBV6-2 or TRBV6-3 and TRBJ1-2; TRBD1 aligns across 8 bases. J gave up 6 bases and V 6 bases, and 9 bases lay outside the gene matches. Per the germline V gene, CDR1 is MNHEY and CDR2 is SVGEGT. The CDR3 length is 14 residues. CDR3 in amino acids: CASSQLQGANGYTF. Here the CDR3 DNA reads TGTGCCAGCAGCCAACTTCAGGGGGCGAATGGCTACACCTTC.

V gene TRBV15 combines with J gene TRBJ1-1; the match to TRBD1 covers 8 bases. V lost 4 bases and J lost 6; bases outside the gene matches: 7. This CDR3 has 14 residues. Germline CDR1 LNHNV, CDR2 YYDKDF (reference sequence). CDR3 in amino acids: CATSTNRGSSEAFF. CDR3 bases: TGTGCCACCAGCACGAACAGGGGGAGTTCTGAAGCTTTCTTT.

CDR3 nucleotide sequence: TGTGCCAGCAGCCAAGCCCCACTTAACACCGGGGAGCTGTTTTTT. Translation: CASSQAPLNTGELFF. The rearrangement uses TRBV7-6 and TRBJ2-2; D uncertain. The germline V and J ends were trimmed by 5 bases and 2 bases, with 12 bases remaining between them. Per the germline V gene, CDR1 is SGHVS and CDR2 is FNYEAQ. The length of the CDR3 is 15 residues.

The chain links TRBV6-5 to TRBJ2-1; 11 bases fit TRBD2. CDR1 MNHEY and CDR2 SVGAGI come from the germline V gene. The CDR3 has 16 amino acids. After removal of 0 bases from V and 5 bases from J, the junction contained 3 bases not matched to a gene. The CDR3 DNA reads TGTGCCAGCAGTTACTCGCTAGCGGGAGGCAACAATGAGCAGTTCTTC. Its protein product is CASSYSLAGGNNEQFF.